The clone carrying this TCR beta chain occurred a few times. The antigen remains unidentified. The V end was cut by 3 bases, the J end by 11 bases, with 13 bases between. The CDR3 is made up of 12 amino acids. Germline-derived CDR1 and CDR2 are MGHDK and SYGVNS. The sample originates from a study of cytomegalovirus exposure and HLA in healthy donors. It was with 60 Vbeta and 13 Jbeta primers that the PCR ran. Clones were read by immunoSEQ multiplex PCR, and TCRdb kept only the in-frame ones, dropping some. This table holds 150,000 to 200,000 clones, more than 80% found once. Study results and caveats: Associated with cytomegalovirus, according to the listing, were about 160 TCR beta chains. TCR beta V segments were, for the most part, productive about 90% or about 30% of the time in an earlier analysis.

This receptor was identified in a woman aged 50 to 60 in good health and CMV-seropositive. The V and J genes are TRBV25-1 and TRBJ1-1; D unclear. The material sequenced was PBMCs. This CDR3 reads CASSDGHSRAFF. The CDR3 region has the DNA TGTGCCAGCAGTGATGGGCACTCACGGGCTTTCTTT.